This T cell receptor beta chain appears in the sequencing data of a study of T cell responses to AZD1222 COVID-19 vaccine (dated by TCRdb to the early 2020s). A note on the overall study: TCR sequencing was performed for over 230 trial participants, of whom approximately 200 were given two doses of AZD1222 and around 26 were given two doses of MenACWY control vaccine. Trial participants were enrolled by age into subgroups of 18-55, 56-69 and 70-plus years, and around 150, 28 and 57 TCR-sequenced participants, respectively, were included in these subgroups. General study outcomes and caveats: Only five to seven AZD1222 recipients were SARS-CoV-2 seropositive at baseline, limiting conclusions about previously exposed vaccinees. Reportedly, almost half of the unique spike-specific TCRs recognized epitopes lying outside the regions that are mutated in the B.1.351 and B.1.1.7 variants. Because no day 14 peak-response samples were available, the repertoires could be characterized only after the peak T cell response. In the small 56-69-year group, the increase in depth fell short of significance, most likely because of low power. CD4 TCRs associated with the vaccine covered the entire spike protein, and the dominant responses were in regions 160-218 and 743-854. A significant rise in spike-specific TCR breadth and depth was observed after two AZD1222 doses relative to day 0 and relative to MenACWY recipients. Participants were mostly white British, with more females than males. The authors suggested clonal diversity may have been underestimated.

The sample's time point label, in plain terms: about 28 days (+/-7) after the second vaccine dose. Because spike-specific TCR depth and breadth did not differ between the two schedules, AZD1222 recipients who got a second dose at roughly 4 weeks were pooled with those who got a second dose at roughly 12 weeks. The vaccinee samples were drawn from two UK trials, COV001 and COV002, one of which was a single-blind randomized controlled phase 2/3 trial testing AZD1222 (ChAdOx1 nCoV-19) in healthy adults. For TCRbeta chain sequencing, PBMC samples were collected from trial participants at day 0 and at day 28 after the second dose. The CDR3 regions of human TCRbeta chains were analyzed by immunosequencing. Per the original workflow: TCRs in the repertoires were matched against a reference library of SARS-CoV-2-specific TCRs that had been generated with the MIRA antigen-specificity platform. Breadth meant the fraction of unique TCRs that were SARS-CoV-2-associated, whereas depth meant the fraction of total T cells that were SARS-CoV-2-associated. Each spike-specific TCR was assigned to its reactive spike region and to a CD4 or CD8 class using the MIRA data. Log10-transformed breadth and depth values were compared by one-way ANOVA with Sidak's multiple comparisons tests. The table was pulled from immuneACCESS by TCRdb, which kept in-frame rearrangements only. Such tables lose some clones; where checked, under half of the loss comes from unresolved V genes, and the rest has no known cause. V, J and clone size reflect that table, while D and trimming were determined from the DNA. Present in this sample are approximately 150,000 clones, approximately 87% of which were seen just once. The top ten constitute 1.6% of the sample.

Taken from cysteine to phenylalanine, the CDR3 has 15 residues. The DNA shown is the 45-base CDR3, in frame from base 1. Looking up the germline V gene yields CDR1 SGHRS and CDR2 YFSETQ. V lost 4 bases and J lost 3 bases, and the count of bases not matched to a germline gene is 7. This clone was seen a single time. The antigen it recognizes is unknown. No much larger clone is present one base from it, and per-base qualities are unavailable. The chain joins TRBV5-1 to TRBJ2-7; TRBD1 fits 10 bases in the junction. The TCR sequence derives from an adult who received the AZD1222 COVID-19 vaccine. Material: peripheral blood, obtained 28 days after the second AZD1222 dose. This receptor carries the CDR3 CASSRTRDRGYEQYF. The nucleotide sequence reads as follows: TGCGCCAGCAGCCGAACCCGGGACAGGGGCTACGAGCAGTACTTC.